This T cell receptor beta chain was profiled in a study of control samples from healthy donors and cancer patients. Germline CDR1 is MDHEN and CDR2 is SYDVKM. After removal of 5 bases from V and 4 bases from J, the junction contained 10 bases not matched to a gene. The CDR3 spans 16 residues. TCRdb keeps only in-frame clones here, not all; method: immunoSEQ multiplex PCR. Of approximately 90,000 clones in the sample, approximately 95% were seen once. J is TRBJ2-2 and V is TRBV28; TRBD2 matches at 7 bases. This receptor was identified in a woman in her 30s in good health. Sequenced: blood. The CDR3 spells CASSTAGPRGTGELFF. The CDR3, as DNA: TGTGCCAGCAGTACAGCGGGGCCCCGGGGCACCGGGGAGCTGTTTTTT. The complete variable domain, with remaining parts taken from reference TRBV28 and TRBJ2-2, reads DVKVTQSSRYLVKRTGEKVFLECVQDMDHENMFWYRQDPGLGLRLIYFSYDVKMKEKGDIPEGYSVSREKKERFSLILESASTNQTSMYLCASSTAGPRGTGELFFGEGSRLTVL.